This TCR beta chain was recovered during a study of blood T cell repertoires in COVID-19. Study-level background: COVID-19 samples collected from the United States, Italy and Spain covered acute and convalescent phases. T cells, B-cell-depleted T cells, or PBMCs provided the cDNA or gDNA that served as material.

In the authors' methods: Estimation of nucleated cell counts was performed using reference gene primer amplification. The method was immunoSEQ multiplex PCR; TCRdb's version includes in-frame clones alone and lacks a portion of them. The D gene and trimming were derived from the DNA, and the V and J assignments and clone size from that table. The data show some 25,000 clones, roughly 89% seen once. The V gene lost 0 bases and the J gene lost 5 bases, with 10 bases spanning the gap. Germline lookup yields CDR1 MNHEY and CDR2 SVGEGT. The CDR3 totals 14 residues. The specimen was peripheral blood. V is TRBV6-2 or TRBV6-3 and J is TRBJ2-5; D remains ambiguous. This TCR came from a man between 65 and 85 years old with acute or convalescent COVID-19. In DNA form, the CDR3 reads TGTGCCAGCAGTTACTCGTCGGTTCGGGAGACCCAGTACTTC. This gives the protein CASSYSSVRETQYF.